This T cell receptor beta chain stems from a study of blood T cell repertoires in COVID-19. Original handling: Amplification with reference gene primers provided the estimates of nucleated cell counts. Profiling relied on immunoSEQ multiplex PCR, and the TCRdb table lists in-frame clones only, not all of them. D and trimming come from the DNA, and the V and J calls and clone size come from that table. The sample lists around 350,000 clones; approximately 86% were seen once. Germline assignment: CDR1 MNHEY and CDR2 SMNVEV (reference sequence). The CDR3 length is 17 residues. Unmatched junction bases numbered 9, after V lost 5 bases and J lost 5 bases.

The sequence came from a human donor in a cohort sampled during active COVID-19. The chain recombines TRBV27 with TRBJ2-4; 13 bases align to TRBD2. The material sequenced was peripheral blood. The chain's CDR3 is CASSPRTSGSFQNIQYF. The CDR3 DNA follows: TGTGCCAGCAGTCCTCGGACTAGCGGGAGTTTCCAAAACATTCAGTACTTC.